This TCR beta chain was sequenced during a study of tumor-infiltrating lymphocytes in primary liver carcinoma. Researchers generated TCR beta cDNA from roughly 500 ng of total RNA, relying on a constant-region primer. Libraries for TCR beta were built through three nested multiplex PCR rounds, which together made up a slightly modified ARM-PCR procedure. A C-beta reverse primer and TRBV1-TRBV30 forward primers served in each of the first two PCR rounds, at about 10 cycles apiece. Each CDR3 protein gets one entry after TCRdb re-called the multiplex PCR reads with MiXCR. This sample has about 320,000 distinct CDR3 sequences, with roughly two thirds found just once. Trimming cost V 10 bases and J 7 bases, with 14 bases left between them. The CDR3 spans 13 residues. In germline, CDR1 is SGHTA, CDR2 FQGNSA. Germline DNA was also extracted, while the blood RNA originated from unsorted whole blood. Treatment-naive at the time, the patients had chronic HBV infection.

This chain uses TRBV7-2 with TRBJ1-6, with D maybe TRBD1 (6 bases). The specimen was peripheral blood. The clonotype comes from a man aged 35-49 years with primary liver carcinoma and hepatitis B virus infection. The CDR3 protein is CATNREGNSPLHF. The CDR3 DNA reads TGTGCCACCAACAGGGAAGGGAATTCACCCCTCCACTTT.